The 7 T cell receptor beta chains given below trace back to one sample, sequenced in a study of identical twins. TCRdb re-called the 5' RACE reads through MiXCR, storing one row per CDR3 protein. The sample contains under 800,000 distinct CDR3 sequences, roughly 20% of which appear only once. This same sample was also part of a study on T cells expressing NK-cell markers.

The sample was PBMCs. The receptors originated from a woman younger than 30 in good health.

This clonotype was seen a handful of times. This sequence joins TRBV27 and TRBJ2-5, with 9 bases that match TRBD1. The CDR3 extends over 16 amino acids. Germline assignment: CDR1 MNHEY and CDR2 SMNVEV (reference sequence). V lost 5 bases to trimming and J lost 1 base; unmatched junction nucleotides: 8. As DNA, the CDR3 is TGTGCCAGCAGTCCGTTGGACAGGGGTCTCCAAGAGACCCAGTACTTC. This sequence encodes CASSPLDRGLQETQYF.

The rearrangement links TRBV5-1 to TRBJ1-1; 12 bases agree with TRBD1. The V gene's germline CDR1 is SGHRS and CDR2 YFSETQ. The CDR3 is 17 amino acids. Trimming took 4 bases from V and 1 from J; bases not matched to a gene: 8. The CDR3 reads CASSEFLGQGANTEAFF. The DNA of the CDR3 is TGCGCCAGCAGCGAATTTCTGGGACAGGGGGCGAACACTGAAGCTTTCTTT.

A note on this clonotype: One end of the junction is discordant with germline, which a read error may explain. The J gene is TRBJ2-1, the V gene TRBV20-1, with 12 bases lining up with TRBD2. The CDR3 runs 16 residues. CDR1 and CDR2 (germline): DFQATT, SNEGSKA (reference sequence). CDR3 amino acids: CCASAASGRARNEQFF. CDR3 coding DNA: TGCTGTGCTAGTGCGGCTAGCGGGAGGGCCCGCAATGAGCAGTTCTTC.

The genes are TRBV9 and TRBJ2-3; 9 positions agree with TRBD2. CDR3 length: 15 amino acids. With 3 bases clipped from V and 6 bases from J, the junction kept 8 bases outside the gene matches. In germline, CDR1 is SGDLS, CDR2 YYNGEE. The CDR3 DNA reads TGTGCCAGCAGCGGACTAGCGGTCCGGGAGGATACGCAGTATTTT. Protein: CASSGLAVREDTQYF. Looking up the rest from reference TRBV9 and TRBJ2-3 gives the full variable domain: DSGVTQTPKHLITATGQRVTLRCSPRSGDLSVYWYQQSLDQGLQFLIQYYNGEERAKGNILERFSAQQFPDLHSELNLSSLELGDSALYFCASSGLAVREDTQYFGPGTRLTVL.

This clonotype was found a few times. V is TRBV7-2 and J is TRBJ2-6, with TRBD1 matching 10 bases. Germline trimming cut 1 base from V and 13 bases from J; bases unmatched to any gene: 4. The CDR3 has 14 amino acids. CDR1 is SGHTA and CDR2 is FQGNSA in the germline V gene. The CDR3 coding sequence is TGTGCCAGCAGCTTAGAGTGGACAGGGGGGGTCCTGACTTTC. It encodes CASSLEWTGGVLTF.

In this sample, this clonotype turned up a few times. The J gene is TRBJ2-1, the V gene TRBV27, with a possible D match to TRBD1 (6 bases). The V end lost 3 bases, the J end lost 0 bases, and 9 bases lay between the germline ends. The CDR3 spans 15 residues. Per the germline V gene, CDR1 is MNHEY and CDR2 is SMNVEV (reference sequence). CDR3 coding DNA: TGTGCCAGCAGTTTGTTGGGGGCCTCCTACAATGAGCAGTTCTTC. Its protein product is CASSLLGASYNEQFF.

The rearrangement joins TRBV25-1 to TRBJ2-5, with D tentatively TRBD1 (5 bases). This CDR3 region has 14 residues. From germline, CDR1 is MGHDK and CDR2 SYGVNS. V was pared by 5 bases and J by 2 bases, with 12 bases between. The CDR3 bases are TGTGCCAGCAGTAAAGACAGCTATCAAGAGACCCAGTACTTC. Its protein is CASSKDSYQETQYF.